This TCR beta chain was captured in a study of T cell responses to AZD1222 COVID-19 vaccine. V was pared by 0 bases and J by 7 bases, with 5 bases between. Germline V gene lookup returns CDR1 SGHNT and CDR2 YYREEE (reference sequence). The CDR3 spans 12 residues. This clone has just one count. In the same sample, other DNA sequences code for this CDR3. Here immunoSEQ multiplex PCR was the method, and the copy in TCRdb shows in-frame clones only, minus some. The data contain approximately 120,000 clones, about 88% of them singletons. Sequenced here: peripheral blood, sampled on day 0 of AZD1222 vaccination. This TCR came from an adult in good health. The chain joins TRBV5-4 to TRBJ2-1; D unclear. The CDR3: CASSLGGNEQFF. The CDR3 DNA is TGTGCCAGCAGCTTGGGAGGTAATGAGCAGTTCTTC.